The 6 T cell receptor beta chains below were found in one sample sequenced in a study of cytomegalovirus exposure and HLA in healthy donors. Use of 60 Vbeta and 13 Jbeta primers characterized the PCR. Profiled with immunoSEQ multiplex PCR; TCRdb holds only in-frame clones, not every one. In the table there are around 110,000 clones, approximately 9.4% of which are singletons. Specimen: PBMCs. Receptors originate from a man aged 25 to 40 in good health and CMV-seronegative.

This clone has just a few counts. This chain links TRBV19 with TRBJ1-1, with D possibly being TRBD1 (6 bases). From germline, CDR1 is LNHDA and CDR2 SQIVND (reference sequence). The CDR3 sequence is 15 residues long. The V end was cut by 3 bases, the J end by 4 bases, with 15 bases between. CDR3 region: CASSIGAGVGTEAFF. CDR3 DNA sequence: TGTGCCAGTAGTATCGGGGCAGGGGTGGGCACTGAAGCTTTCTTT.

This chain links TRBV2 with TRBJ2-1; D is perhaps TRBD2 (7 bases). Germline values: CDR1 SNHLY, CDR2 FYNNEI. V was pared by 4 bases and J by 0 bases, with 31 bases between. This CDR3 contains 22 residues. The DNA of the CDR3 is TGTGCCAGCAGTGGTCCAGGGGAGGTTGAGCTAGCGGCTGCCCTCTCCTACAATGAGCAGTTCTTC. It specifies CASSGPGEVELAAALSYNEQFF.

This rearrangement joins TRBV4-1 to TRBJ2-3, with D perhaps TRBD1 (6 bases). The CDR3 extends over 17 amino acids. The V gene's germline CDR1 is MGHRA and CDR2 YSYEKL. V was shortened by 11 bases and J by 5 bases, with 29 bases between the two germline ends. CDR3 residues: CAGRLRGSSSPQDTQYF. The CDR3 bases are TGCGCCGGGCGACTAAGGGGGAGTTCAAGCCCCCAAGATACGCAGTATTTT.

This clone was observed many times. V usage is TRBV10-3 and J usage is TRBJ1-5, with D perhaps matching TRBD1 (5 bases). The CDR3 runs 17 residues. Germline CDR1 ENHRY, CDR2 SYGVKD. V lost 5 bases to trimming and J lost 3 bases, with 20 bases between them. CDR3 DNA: TGTGCCATCAGTCCCAAGGGAGGGGTAGGGGACAATCAGCCCCAGCATTTT. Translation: CAISPKGGVGDNQPQHF.

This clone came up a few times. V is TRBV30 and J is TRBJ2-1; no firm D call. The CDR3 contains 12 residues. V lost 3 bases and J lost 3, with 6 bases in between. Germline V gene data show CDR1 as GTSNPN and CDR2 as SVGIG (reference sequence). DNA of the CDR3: TGTGCCTGGAGGTACAGCTACAATGAGCAGTTCTTC. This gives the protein CAWRYSYNEQFF.

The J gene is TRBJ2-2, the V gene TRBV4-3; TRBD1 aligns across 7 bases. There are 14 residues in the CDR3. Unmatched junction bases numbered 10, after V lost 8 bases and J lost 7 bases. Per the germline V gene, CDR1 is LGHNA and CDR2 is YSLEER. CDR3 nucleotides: TGCGCCAGCGGAAACCAGGGGGTCGGCGGGGAGCTGTTTTTT. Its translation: CASGNQGVGGELFF.